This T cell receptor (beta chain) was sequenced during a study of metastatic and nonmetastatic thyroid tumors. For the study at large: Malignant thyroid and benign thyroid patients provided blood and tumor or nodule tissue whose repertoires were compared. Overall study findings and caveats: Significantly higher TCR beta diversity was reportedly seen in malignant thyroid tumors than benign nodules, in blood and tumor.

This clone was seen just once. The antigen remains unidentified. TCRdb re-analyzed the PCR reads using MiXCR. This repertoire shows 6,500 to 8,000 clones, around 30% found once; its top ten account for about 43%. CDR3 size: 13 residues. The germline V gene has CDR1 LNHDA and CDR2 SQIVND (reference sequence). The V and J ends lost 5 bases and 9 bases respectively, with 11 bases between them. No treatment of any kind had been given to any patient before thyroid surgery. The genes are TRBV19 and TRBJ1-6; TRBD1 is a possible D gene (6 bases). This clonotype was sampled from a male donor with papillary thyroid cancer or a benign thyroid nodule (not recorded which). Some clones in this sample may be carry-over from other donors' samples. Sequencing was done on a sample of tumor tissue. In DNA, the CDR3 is TGTGCCAGTAGTGCTGGAGGGGGTTCACCCCTCCACTTT. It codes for CASSAGGGSPLHF.